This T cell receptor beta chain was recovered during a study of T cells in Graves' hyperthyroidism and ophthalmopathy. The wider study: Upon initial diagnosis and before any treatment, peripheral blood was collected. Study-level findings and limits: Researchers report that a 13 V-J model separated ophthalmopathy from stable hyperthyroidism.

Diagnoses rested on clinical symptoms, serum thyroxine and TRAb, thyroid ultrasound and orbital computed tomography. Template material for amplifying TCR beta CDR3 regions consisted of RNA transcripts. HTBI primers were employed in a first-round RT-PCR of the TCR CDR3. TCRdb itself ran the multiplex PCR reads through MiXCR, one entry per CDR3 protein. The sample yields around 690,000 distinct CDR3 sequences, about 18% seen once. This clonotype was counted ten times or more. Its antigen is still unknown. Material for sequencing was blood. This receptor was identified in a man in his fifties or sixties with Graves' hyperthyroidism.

CDR3 region: CASSYFGANQPQHF. CDR3 nucleotides: TGTGCCAGCAGTTACTTCGGGGCCAATCAGCCCCAGCATTTT. The chain has TRBV6-2 or TRBV6-3 and TRBJ1-5, with D possibly matching TRBD1 (5 bases). V lost 1 base, J lost 3 bases, and 7 bases lay in between. Germline assignment: CDR1 MNHEY and CDR2 SVGEGT. CDR3 length: 14 amino acids.